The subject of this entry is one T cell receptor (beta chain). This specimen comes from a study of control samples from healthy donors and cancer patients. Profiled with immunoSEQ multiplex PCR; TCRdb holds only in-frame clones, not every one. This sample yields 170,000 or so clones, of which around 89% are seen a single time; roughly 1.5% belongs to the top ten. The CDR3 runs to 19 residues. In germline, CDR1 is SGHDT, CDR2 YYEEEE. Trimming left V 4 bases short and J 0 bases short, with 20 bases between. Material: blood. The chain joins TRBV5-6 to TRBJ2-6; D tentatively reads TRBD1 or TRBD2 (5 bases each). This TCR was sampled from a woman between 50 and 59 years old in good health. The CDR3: CASSVGRTTVDSGANVLTF. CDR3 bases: TGTGCCAGCAGCGTGGGACGGACCACAGTAGACTCTGGGGCCAACGTCCTGACTTTC.